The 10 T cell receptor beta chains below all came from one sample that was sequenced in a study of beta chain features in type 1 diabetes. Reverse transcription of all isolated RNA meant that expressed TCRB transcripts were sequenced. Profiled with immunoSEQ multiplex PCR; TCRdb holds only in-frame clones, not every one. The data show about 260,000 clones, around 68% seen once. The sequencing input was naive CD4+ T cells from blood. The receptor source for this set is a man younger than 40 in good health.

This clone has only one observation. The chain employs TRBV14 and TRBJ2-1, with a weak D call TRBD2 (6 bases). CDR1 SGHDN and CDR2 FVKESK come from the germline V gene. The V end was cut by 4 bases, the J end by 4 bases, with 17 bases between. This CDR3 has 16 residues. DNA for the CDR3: TGTGCCAGCAGCCTGGTGGGACTCATCGCATACAATGAGCAGTTCTTC. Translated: CASSLVGLIAYNEQFF.

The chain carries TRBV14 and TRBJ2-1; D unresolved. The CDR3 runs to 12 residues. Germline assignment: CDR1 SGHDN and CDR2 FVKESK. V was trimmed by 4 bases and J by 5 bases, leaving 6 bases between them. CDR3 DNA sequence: TGTGCCAGCAGCCCGACCCACAATGAGCAGTTCTTC. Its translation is CASSPTHNEQFF.

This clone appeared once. CDR3: CASSRDRGFQETQYF. CDR3 in DNA: TGTGCCAGCAGCCGGGACAGGGGGTTTCAAGAGACCCAGTACTTC. This chain joins TRBV7-2 and TRBJ2-5; 11 positions match TRBD1. Germline assignment: CDR1 SGHTA and CDR2 FQGNSA. The CDR3 sequence is 15 residues long. V gave up 5 bases and J gave up 2 bases; unmatched junction bases: 4.

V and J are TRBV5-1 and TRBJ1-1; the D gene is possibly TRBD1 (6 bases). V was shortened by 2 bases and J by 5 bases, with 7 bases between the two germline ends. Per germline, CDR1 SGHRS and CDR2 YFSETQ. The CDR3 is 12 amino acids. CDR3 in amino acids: CASSLTGTEAFF. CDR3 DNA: TGCGCCAGCAGCTTAACAGGGACTGAAGCTTTCTTT. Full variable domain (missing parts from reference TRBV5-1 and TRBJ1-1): KAGVTQTPRYLIKTRGQQVTLSCSPISGHRSVSWYQQTPGQGLQFLFEYFSETQRNKGNFPGRFSGRQFSNSRSEMNVSTLELGDSALYLCASSLTGTEAFFGQGTRLTVV.

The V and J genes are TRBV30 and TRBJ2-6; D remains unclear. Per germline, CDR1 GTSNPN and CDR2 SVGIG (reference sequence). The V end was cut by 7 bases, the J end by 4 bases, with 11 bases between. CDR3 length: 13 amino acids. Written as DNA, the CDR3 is TGTGCCTCTAGGGCGAGCGGGGCCAACGTCCTGACTTTC. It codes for CASRASGANVLTF.

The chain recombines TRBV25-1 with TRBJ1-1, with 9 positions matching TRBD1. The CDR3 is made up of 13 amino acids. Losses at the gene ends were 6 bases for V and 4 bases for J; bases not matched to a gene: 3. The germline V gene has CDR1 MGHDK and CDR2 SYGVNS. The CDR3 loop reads CASRGQGSTEAFF. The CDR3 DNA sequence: TGTGCCAGCAGGGGACAGGGTTCCACTGAAGCTTTCTTT. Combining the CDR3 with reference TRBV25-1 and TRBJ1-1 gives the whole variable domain EADIYQTPRYLVIGTGKKITLECSQTMGHDKMYWYQQDPGMELHLIHYSYGVNSTEKGDLSSESTVSRIRTEHFPLTLESARPSHTSQYLCASRGQGSTEAFFGQGTRLTVV.

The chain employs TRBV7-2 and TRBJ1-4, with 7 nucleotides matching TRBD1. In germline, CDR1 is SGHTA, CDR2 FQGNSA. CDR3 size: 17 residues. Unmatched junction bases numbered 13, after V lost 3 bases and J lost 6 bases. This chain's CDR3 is CASSFLPPTGQHEKLFF. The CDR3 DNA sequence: TGTGCCAGCAGCTTCCTCCCCCCGACAGGGCAACATGAAAAACTGTTTTTT. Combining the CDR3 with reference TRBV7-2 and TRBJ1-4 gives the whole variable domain GAGVSQSPSNKVTEKGKDVELRCDPISGHTALYWYRQSLGQGLEFLIYFQGNSAPDKSGLPSDRFSAERTGGSVSTLTIQRTQQEDSAVYLCASSFLPPTGQHEKLFFGSGTQLSVL.

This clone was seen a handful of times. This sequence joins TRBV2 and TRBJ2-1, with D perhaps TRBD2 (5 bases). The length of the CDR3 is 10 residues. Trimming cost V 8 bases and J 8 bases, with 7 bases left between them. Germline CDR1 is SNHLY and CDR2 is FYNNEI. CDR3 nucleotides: TGTGCCAGCGGGAGCTATGAGCAGTTCTTC. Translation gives CASGSYEQFF.

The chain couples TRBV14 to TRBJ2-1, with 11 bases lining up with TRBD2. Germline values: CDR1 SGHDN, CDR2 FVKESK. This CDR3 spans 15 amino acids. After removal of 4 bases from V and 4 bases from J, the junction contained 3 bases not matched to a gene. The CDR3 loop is CASSRLAGGYNEQFF. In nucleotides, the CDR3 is TGTGCCAGCAGCCGCCTAGCGGGGGGATACAATGAGCAGTTCTTC. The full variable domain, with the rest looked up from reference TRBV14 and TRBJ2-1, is EAGVTQFPSHSVIEKGQTVTLRCDPISGHDNLYWYRRVMGKEIKFLLHFVKESKQDESGMPNNRFLAERTGGTYSTLKVQPAELEDSGVYFCASSRLAGGYNEQFFGPGTRLTVL.

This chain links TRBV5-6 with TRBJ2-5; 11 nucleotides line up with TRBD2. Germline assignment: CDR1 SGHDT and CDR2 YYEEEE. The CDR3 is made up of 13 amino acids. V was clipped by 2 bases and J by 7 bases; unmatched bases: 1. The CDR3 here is CASSFSGRGTQYF. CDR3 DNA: TGTGCCAGCAGCTTTAGCGGGAGGGGGACCCAGTACTTC.